This TCR beta chain was retrieved from a study of blood T cell repertoires in COVID-19. Study details: There were acute and convalescent COVID-19 samples, and they came from the United States, Italy and Spain. PBMCs, B-cell-depleted T cells, or T cells provided the cDNA or gDNA that made up the material.

It was during active infection that Seattle patients were enrolled and then longitudinally followed. Study processing details: Counts of nucleated cells, estimated from reference gene primer amplification, were obtained. TCRdb keeps only in-frame clones here, not all; method: immunoSEQ multiplex PCR. V and J calls and clone size are given by that table; D and trimming were obtained from the DNA. Here the sample spans 200,000 to 250,000 clones, approximately 90% being singletons. CDR1 and CDR2 from the germline V gene are GTSNPN and SVGIG (reference sequence). V was trimmed by 3 bases and J by 7 bases, leaving 9 bases between them. The CDR3 length is 11 residues. A word on this clone: This sample includes further DNA sequences coding for the same CDR3.

The rearrangement links TRBV30 to TRBJ1-1, with D unclear. The clonotype was recovered from a man aged 25-45 years with COVID-19, enrolled during active disease. The sample taken for sequencing was peripheral blood. In DNA, the CDR3 is TGTGCCTGGAGAAGAGGGAGTGAAGCTTTCTTT. The encoded protein is CAWRRGSEAFF.